This entry is about one T cell receptor beta chain. The record originates from a study of blood T cell repertoires in COVID-19. Study-level information: PBMCs, B-cell-depleted T cells, or T cells provided the cDNA or gDNA that made up the material.

Per the original data handling: Quantification of nucleated cells was approximated via reference gene primer amplification. Repertoires were generated with immunoSEQ multiplex PCR, while TCRdb's copy carries only in-frame clones and drops some. From that table come the V and J calls and clone size; the DNA was used to work out D and trimming. The sample gives hundreds of thousands of clones, approximately 90% of which show up once; approximately 8.3% is in the top ten. Study members were between 18 and 89 years old and lived in 20 to 30 US regions. The CDR3 totals 15 residues. CDR1 is SGDLS and CDR2 is YYNGEE in the germline V gene. The V and J ends lost 3 bases and 4 bases respectively, with 14 bases between them.

The TCR originated in a woman aged 55-69 years who had recovered from COVID-19. The sample comprised PBMCs or T cells enriched from blood (not recorded which). This chain joins TRBV9 and TRBJ1-3; D remains ambiguous. CDR3 in amino acids: CASSAQVSGGNTIYF. In DNA, the CDR3 is TGTGCCAGCAGCGCTCAGGTTTCGGGGGGAAACACCATATATTTT.